The 27 T cell receptor beta chains below were found in one sample sequenced in a study of T cell responses to AZD1222 COVID-19 vaccine. Assay: immunoSEQ multiplex PCR; the TCRdb copy retains only in-frame clones and omits some. The sample contains 100,000 to 150,000 clones, 90% of which appear only once. This sample comprised peripheral blood, obtained on day 0 of AZD1222 vaccination. Receptors were obtained from an adult in good health.

This clone was observed once. The genes are TRBV7-8 and TRBJ1-6; 11 positions agree with TRBD1. The CDR3 extends over 18 amino acids. The V segment lost 4 bases and the J segment 7 bases; nucleotides outside the gene matches: 12. Germline V gives CDR1 SGHVS, CDR2 FQNEAQ. The CDR3 loop is CASSSRARGQGENSPLHF. CDR3 sequence (DNA): TGTGCCAGCAGCTCGAGGGCCAGGGGACAGGGGGAAAATTCACCCCTCCACTTT.

The gene calls are TRBV6-4 and TRBJ1-1; tentative D call: TRBD1 (5 bases). This CDR3 has 19 residues. Germline CDR1 reads MRHNA; CDR2 reads SNTAGT. Deletions cut 4 bases from V and 0 bases from J, with 24 bases between. Here the CDR3 reads CASSVLSRDRVPLNTEAFF. CDR3 bases: TGTGCCAGCAGTGTCCTTTCGAGGGACCGCGTCCCGTTGAACACTGAAGCTTTCTTT.

The chain employs TRBV29-1 and TRBJ2-2; D may be TRBD1 or TRBD2 (5 bases each). CDR3 length: 14 amino acids. The germline V gene has CDR1 SQVTM and CDR2 ANQGSEA. V lost 5 bases and J lost 0, with 10 bases in between. The CDR3: CSVMGTANTGELFF. CDR3 DNA: TGCAGCGTTATGGGGACCGCGAACACCGGGGAGCTGTTTTTT.

CDR3 coding DNA: TGCGCCAGCAGCCGGGACAGCGGGGGAGAGCAGTACTTC. Its protein is CASSRDSGGEQYF. The J gene is TRBJ2-7, the V gene TRBV5-1, with D perhaps TRBD2 (8 bases). Germline V CDR1 and CDR2: SGHRS, YFSETQ. The CDR3 runs 13 residues. V was shortened by 4 bases and J by 7 bases, with 15 bases between the two germline ends.

The rearrangement joins TRBV10-3 to TRBJ1-6; maybe TRBD1 (6 bases). V was trimmed by 0 bases and J by 13 bases, leaving 19 bases between them. The CDR3 has 16 residues. In germline, CDR1 is ENHRY, CDR2 SYGVKD. The CDR3 protein is CAISESSTGPESPLHF. Written as DNA, the CDR3 is TGTGCCATCAGTGAGTCGAGTACAGGGCCAGAATCGCCCCTCCACTTT.

This clone was found once. V usage is TRBV10-3 and J usage is TRBJ2-7; D is perhaps TRBD2 (5 bases). Germline loops: CDR1 ENHRY, CDR2 SYGVKD. Trimming removed 0 bases from V and 6 bases from J, with 12 bases in between. CDR3 length: 14 amino acids. Here the CDR3 DNA reads TGTGCCATCAGTGAGTCACGGGATCCGCGCGAGCAGTACTTC. Its translation is CAISESRDPREQYF.

CDR3 coding DNA: TGTGCCAGCAGTTTCGGGCAGGGGAATTCACCCCTCCACTTT. It translates to CASSFGQGNSPLHF. This chain joins TRBV28 and TRBJ1-6, with a tentative D call TRBD1 (6 bases). The CDR3 runs to 14 residues. Germline V gives CDR1 MDHEN, CDR2 SYDVKM. V gave up 3 bases and J gave up 7 bases, with 10 bases separating them.

V gene TRBV5-4 combines with J gene TRBJ2-7; no clear D gene. The germline V and J ends were trimmed by 0 bases and 4 bases, with 14 bases remaining between them. The CDR3 covers 15 residues. Germline V gene sequence: CDR1 SGHNT, CDR2 YYREEE (reference sequence). The CDR3 here is CASSLAVGSLYEQYF. CDR3 in DNA: TGTGCCAGCAGCTTGGCCGTAGGATCCCTATACGAGCAGTACTTC.

The chain combines TRBV6-2 or TRBV6-3 with TRBJ1-2; D unclear. The V end lost 2 bases, the J end lost 3 bases, and 13 bases lay between the germline ends. This CDR3 region has 15 residues. CDR1 and CDR2 (germline): MNHEY, SVGEGT. The CDR3 protein is CASSYGPQRHYGYTF. The CDR3 DNA follows: TGTGCCAGCAGTTACGGGCCTCAAAGGCACTATGGCTACACCTTC.

The J gene is TRBJ1-5, the V gene TRBV14; perhaps TRBD1 as D (5 bases). Germline V gene lookup returns CDR1 SGHDN and CDR2 FVKESK. CDR3 length equals 19 residues. With 4 bases removed from V and 7 bases from J, the gap between germline ends came to 29 bases. CDR3 DNA: TGTGCCAGCAGCCTAGTAAGCTCGATGGTAGTCAGGGAATCACAGCCCCAGCATTTT. Translated, it gives CASSLVSSMVVRESQPQHF.

This chain links TRBV28 with TRBJ1-6; no clear D gene. V was cut by 8 bases and J by 14 bases, with 16 bases left in between. Germline CDR1 reads MDHEN; CDR2 reads SYDVKM. The CDR3 is 12 amino acids. The CDR3 DNA is TGTGCCAGCTCGACGGGCCCAGCAGCCCTCCACTTT. This encodes CASSTGPAALHF. The full variable domain, completed using reference TRBV28 and TRBJ1-6, is DVKVTQSSRYLVKRTGEKVFLECVQDMDHENMFWYRQDPGLGLRLIYFSYDVKMKEKGDIPEGYSVSREKKERFSLILESASTNQTSMYLCASSTGPAALHFGNGTRLTVT.

The gene calls are TRBV29-1 and TRBJ2-1; D may be TRBD1 (7 bases). In germline, CDR1 is SQVTM, CDR2 ANQGSEA. V was shortened by 7 bases and J by 4 bases, with 14 bases between the two germline ends. The CDR3 runs 13 residues. As DNA, the CDR3 is TGCAGCGGTTCCGGGGGACAGTACAATGAGCAGTTCTTC. Translated, it gives CSGSGGQYNEQFF.

The chain has TRBV28 and TRBJ2-7, with 7 positions matching TRBD1. This CDR3 contains 14 residues. Germline CDR1 and CDR2: MDHEN and SYDVKM. Trimming cost V 5 bases and J 2 bases; bases outside gene matches: 6. The CDR3 is CASSMGTVAYEQYF. The CDR3, as DNA: TGTGCCAGCAGTATGGGGACAGTCGCCTACGAGCAGTACTTC.

J is TRBJ2-7 and V is TRBV6-5; 7 bases align to TRBD1. This CDR3 is built from 13 residues. Trimming at V came to 4 bases and at J to 2 bases, leaving 2 bases not matched to a gene. CDR1 is MNHEY, CDR2 SVGAGI, per germline. The CDR3 region is CASSSGQTYEQYF. In DNA form, the CDR3 reads TGTGCCAGCAGTTCGGGACAGACCTACGAGCAGTACTTC.

This chain connects TRBV7-9 to TRBJ2-7, with 9 nucleotides matching TRBD2. This CDR3 is 19 amino acids long. Trimming at V came to 5 bases and at J to 0 bases, leaving 17 bases not matched to a gene. Germline CDR1 SEHNR, CDR2 FQNEAQ (reference sequence). For the CDR3, the DNA is TGTGCCAGCAGCACCGGAACCGGGACTAGCATGTCCGACTCCTACGAGCAGTACTTC. Its translation is CASSTGTGTSMSDSYEQYF.

V and J are TRBV7-9 and TRBJ2-2; maybe TRBD1 (7 bases). The CDR3 runs to 16 residues. Trimming pared 5 bases from V and 1 base from J, leaving 14 bases between. Germline V gene data show CDR1 as SEHNR and CDR2 as FQNEAQ (reference sequence). CDR3 coding DNA: TGTGCCAGCAGCCGGCGGGGACAGAGGAACACCGGGGAGCTGTTTTTT. This encodes CASSRRGQRNTGELFF.

This chain connects TRBV18 to TRBJ1-1, with 10 bases aligning to TRBD1. Germline V gives CDR1 KGHSH, CDR2 LQKENI. The CDR3 has 14 residues. Germline trimming cut 2 bases from V and 5 bases from J; bases unmatched to any gene: 2. CDR3 loop: CASSPDRGRTEAFF. Written as DNA, the CDR3 is TGTGCCAGCTCACCAGACAGGGGGCGGACTGAAGCTTTCTTT.

The chain uses TRBV7-2 and TRBJ2-2, with D hard to call. The CDR3 has 14 residues. V was trimmed by 1 base and J by 6 bases, leaving 9 bases between them. CDR1 SGHTA and CDR2 FQGNSA come from the germline V gene. CDR3 nucleotides: TGTGCCAGCAGCTTAGGCCTCCCCCCCGGGGAGCTGTTTTTT. Translation gives CASSLGLPPGELFF.

V usage is TRBV11-2 and J usage is TRBJ2-5; TRBD1 might be the D (6 bases). V lost 4 bases to trimming and J lost 7 bases, with 13 bases between them. CDR3 size: 13 residues. From germline, CDR1 is SGHAT and CDR2 FQNNGV. The chain's CDR3 is CASSSDRFWTQYF. The CDR3 DNA follows: TGTGCCAGCAGCTCCGACAGGTTCTGGACCCAGTACTTC.

This CDR3 is CASSSQTSGSFTGELFF. In DNA form, the CDR3 reads TGTGCCAGCAGCTCCCAGACTAGCGGGAGTTTTACCGGGGAGCTGTTTTTT. The V gene is TRBV11-2, the J gene TRBJ2-2, with 12 nucleotides matching TRBD2. The CDR3 is 17 amino acids. Per the germline V gene, CDR1 is SGHAT and CDR2 is FQNNGV. V trimming: 4 bases; J trimming: 5 bases; junction bases outside the gene matches: 8.

Remarks on this clone: Other DNA sequences in this sample translate to the same CDR3. This chain connects TRBV5-1 to TRBJ1-4; 7 bases agree with TRBD1. CDR3 length: 13 residues. Germline CDR1 and CDR2: SGHRS and YFSETQ. The V gene end was trimmed by 4 bases and the J gene end by 7 bases; junction bases not matched to a gene: 4. The CDR3 sequence: CASSTGTAEKLFF. For the CDR3, the DNA is TGCGCCAGCAGCACGGGGACAGCTGAAAAACTGTTTTTT.

The chain combines TRBV13 with TRBJ2-1; possible D gene TRBD2, 5 bases. V was shortened by 5 bases and J by 2 bases, with 16 bases between the two germline ends. Germline assignment: CDR1 PRHDT and CDR2 FYEKMQ (reference sequence). The length of the CDR3 is 16 residues. CDR3 bases: TGTGCCAGCAGCACAGCAGAGGGTGGGGCCTACAATGAGCAGTTCTTC. This codes for CASSTAEGGAYNEQFF.

The genes are TRBV7-9 and TRBJ2-1, with no clear D. Trimming took 2 bases from V and 6 from J, leaving 14 bases between them. The germline CDR1 and CDR2 sequences are SEHNR and FQNEAQ (reference sequence). This CDR3 region has 15 residues. CDR3 in DNA: TGTGCCAGCAGCTTAAGCTCGGTGGTCCGCAATGAGCAGTTCTTC. Its protein is CASSLSSVVRNEQFF.

The chain links TRBV5-4 to TRBJ2-5; D may be TRBD1 (6 bases). The ends were cut back, 4 bases at V and 2 bases at J, with 18 bases in the middle. This CDR3 comprises 16 residues. Germline V gives CDR1 SGHNT, CDR2 YYREEE (reference sequence). CDR3 DNA sequence: TGTGCCAGCAGCATTGGACAGAAACCGAGACAAGAGACCCAGTACTTC. It codes for CASSIGQKPRQETQYF.

The rearrangement uses TRBV28 and TRBJ1-1; TRBD1 is a possible D gene (5 bases). From germline, CDR1 is MDHEN and CDR2 SYDVKM. V dropped 5 bases and J dropped 6 bases, with 16 bases sitting between them. The CDR3 is 14 residues long. The CDR3 loop is CASSNRQIVAEAFF. The CDR3 nucleotides read TGTGCCAGCAGTAATCGACAGATAGTAGCTGAAGCTTTCTTT.

This chain joins TRBV9 and TRBJ2-1, with D tentatively TRBD2 (6 bases). The germline V gene has CDR1 SGDLS and CDR2 YYNGEE. The CDR3 covers 16 residues. V lost 3 bases and J lost 0, with 13 bases in between. The CDR3 spells CASSGLAFSSYNEQFF. DNA of the CDR3: TGTGCCAGCAGCGGTCTAGCGTTTAGCTCCTACAATGAGCAGTTCTTC.

The V and J genes are TRBV11-2 and TRBJ2-5; 7 bases are shared with TRBD2. The V and J ends lost 4 bases and 7 bases, in that order; junction bases with no gene match: 18. Germline V lookup: CDR1 SGHAT, CDR2 FQNNGV. There are 17 residues in the CDR3. The CDR3 here is CASSSTRASTSEGTQYF. The CDR3 DNA reads TGTGCCAGCAGCTCTACCCGAGCCTCCACTAGCGAGGGGACCCAGTACTTC.